Presented here are 24 T cell receptor beta chains from one specimen sequenced in a study of T cell responses to AZD1222 COVID-19 vaccine. The repertoire was sequenced with immunoSEQ multiplex PCR; TCRdb's copy has only in-frame clones and lacks some. The sample holds approximately 100,000 clones, 85% to 90% seen once. The sample here was peripheral blood, taken on day 0 of AZD1222 vaccination. These receptors came from an adult in good health.

This chain uses TRBV2 with TRBJ2-1, with D perhaps matching TRBD2 (5 bases). V lost 5 bases and J lost 0, with 11 bases in between. The CDR3 loop spans 15 amino acids. From germline, CDR1 is SNHLY and CDR2 FYNNEI. In DNA form, the CDR3 reads TGTGCCAGCAGTCCAAGAGCGGTCTCCTACAATGAGCAGTTCTTC. Its translation: CASSPRAVSYNEQFF. The variable domain in full, with the rest retrieved from reference TRBV2 and TRBJ2-1, is EPEVTQTPSHQVTQMGQEVILRCVPISNHLYFYWYRQILGQKVEFLVSFYNNEISEKSEIFDDQFSVERPDGSNFTLKIRSTKLEDSAMYFCASSPRAVSYNEQFFGPGTRLTVL.

V is TRBV11-2 and J is TRBJ2-7; 10 bases align to TRBD2. This CDR3 is 15 amino acids long. The germline CDR1 and CDR2 sequences are SGHAT and FQNNGV. The ends lost 3 bases at V and 5 bases at J; junction bases unmatched: 7. The CDR3 reads CASSLASGSFNEQYF. DNA of the CDR3: TGTGCCAGCAGCTTGGCTAGCGGGAGCTTTAACGAGCAGTACTTC.

The CDR3 spells CASSLPGTINNSPLHF. Written as DNA, the CDR3 is TGTGCCAGCAGCTTACCGGGGACAATAAATAATTCACCCCTCCACTTT. The V and J genes are TRBV28 and TRBJ1-6, with D possibly being TRBD1 (6 bases). The CDR3 has 16 residues. Trimming removed 6 bases from V and 5 bases from J, with 17 bases in between. The germline V gene has CDR1 MDHEN and CDR2 SYDVKM.

J is TRBJ2-6 and V is TRBV9, with D possibly matching TRBD1 (5 bases). CDR1 is SGDLS and CDR2 is YYNGEE in the germline V gene. The length of the CDR3 is 16 residues. The V and J ends lost 0 bases and 0 bases respectively, with 7 bases between them. The CDR3, as DNA: TGTGCCAGCAGCGTAGGGGGCACCTCTGGGGCCAACGTCCTGACTTTC. This sequence encodes CASSVGGTSGANVLTF.

Only one count was recorded for this clone. The genes are TRBV28 and TRBJ2-1, with 7 bases that match TRBD2. CDR3 length: 15 residues. Germline V gene lookup returns CDR1 MDHEN and CDR2 SYDVKM. J gave up 3 bases and V 5 bases, and 7 bases lay outside the gene matches. This CDR3 is CASSPGGTIYNEQFF. CDR3 DNA sequence: TGTGCCAGCAGTCCCGGGGGGACTATCTACAATGAGCAGTTCTTC.

The chain employs TRBV6-2 or TRBV6-3 and TRBJ1-1; D is uncertain. V shed 4 bases and J shed 0 bases, with 9 bases lying between them. CDR3 length: 14 residues. In germline, CDR1 is MNHEY, CDR2 SVGEGT. CDR3 residues: CASSSLGMNTEAFF. In DNA, the CDR3 is TGTGCCAGCAGTTCCCTGGGGATGAACACTGAAGCTTTCTTT.

This chain connects TRBV5-1 to TRBJ1-3; D remains ambiguous. Germline values: CDR1 SGHRS, CDR2 YFSETQ. V shed 4 bases and J shed 0 bases, with 14 bases lying between them. The CDR3 length is 16 residues. As DNA, the CDR3 is TGCGCCAGCAGCCTTCCCCGGCGGAGCTCTGGAAACACCATATATTTT. Amino acids: CASSLPRRSSGNTIYF.

CDR3 residues: CASEVGTGEKLFF. CDR3 coding DNA: TGTGCCAGCGAAGTGGGGACCGGCGAAAAACTGTTTTTT. The chain recombines TRBV25-1 with TRBJ1-4; the D gene is possibly TRBD1 (5 bases). The V gene's germline CDR1 is MGHDK and CDR2 SYGVNS. This CDR3 is 13 amino acids long. The germline V and J ends were trimmed by 8 bases and 8 bases, with 15 bases remaining between them.

V usage is TRBV6-2 or TRBV6-3 and J usage is TRBJ1-1, with 7 bases matching TRBD1. CDR3 length: 15 amino acids. The V and J ends lost 2 bases and 2 bases, in that order; junction bases with no gene match: 5. The V gene's germline CDR1 is MNHEY and CDR2 SVGEGT. Here the CDR3 DNA reads TGTGCCAGCAGTTACCCGGACAGGATTAACACTGAAGCTTTCTTT. Translating it yields CASSYPDRINTEAFF.

The rearrangement links TRBV4-3 to TRBJ1-5; D remains ambiguous. The CDR3 loop spans 13 amino acids. Germline V CDR1 and CDR2: LGHNA, YSLEER. Deletions cut 0 bases from V and 7 bases from J, with 7 bases between. DNA of the CDR3: TGCGCCAGCAGCCAAGATTCCCAGCAGCCCCAGCATTTT. This sequence encodes CASSQDSQQPQHF.

The chain couples TRBV6-6 to TRBJ1-3; D unclear. From germline, CDR1 is MNHNY and CDR2 SVGAGI (reference sequence). V was clipped by 0 bases and J by 4 bases, with 13 bases between them. The CDR3 runs 16 residues. The CDR3 nucleotides are TGTGCCAGCAGTTACTCGCCGAACAGTTGGGGAAACACCATATATTTT. The encoded protein is CASSYSPNSWGNTIYF.

The rearrangement links TRBV6-6 to TRBJ2-3, with a possible D match to TRBD1 (6 bases). CDR1 and CDR2 (germline): MNHNY, SVGAGI (reference sequence). The CDR3 has 12 amino acids. V gave up 7 bases and J gave up 2 bases, with 7 bases separating them. CDR3 coding DNA: TGTGCCAGCATGGGGGCCACAGATACGCAGTATTTT. It codes for CASMGATDTQYF.

The J gene is TRBJ2-1, the V gene TRBV7-2; D gene unclear. The V gene's germline CDR1 is SGHTA and CDR2 FQGNSA. V was shortened by 1 base and J by 0 bases, with 13 bases between the two germline ends. This CDR3 is 17 amino acids long. The CDR3 nucleotides read TGTGCCAGCAGCTTAGGTGGCGGATTTTCCTCCTACAATGAGCAGTTCTTC. This sequence encodes CASSLGGGFSSYNEQFF.

This rearrangement joins TRBV4-3 to TRBJ2-2; D uncertain. The ends were cut back, 0 bases at V and 4 bases at J, with 9 bases in the middle. The CDR3 totals 15 residues. Germline CDR1 reads LGHNA; CDR2 reads YSLEER. The CDR3 protein is CASSQEVTVTGELFF. The CDR3 DNA reads as TGCGCCAGCAGCCAAGAGGTAACAGTCACCGGGGAGCTGTTTTTT.

The chain couples TRBV7-9 to TRBJ2-5; D is unclear. There are 11 residues in the CDR3. In germline, CDR1 is SEHNR, CDR2 FQNEAQ (reference sequence). Trimming removed 3 bases at V and 7 bases at J, with 6 bases between. The CDR3 DNA is TGTGCCAGCAGCTTCGAGAGGACCCAGTACTTC. Encoded protein: CASSFERTQYF.

The V gene is TRBV14, the J gene TRBJ2-3; 11 positions match TRBD2. J lost 3 bases, V lost 4 bases, and 6 bases had no gene match. The CDR3 covers 16 residues. Germline V CDR1 and CDR2: SGHDN, FVKESK. In DNA form, the CDR3 reads TGTGCCAGCAGCCTCAGACTAGCGGGGAAGACAGATACGCAGTATTTT. Its translation: CASSLRLAGKTDTQYF. Based on the CDR3 plus reference TRBV14 and TRBJ2-3, the full variable domain is EAGVTQFPSHSVIEKGQTVTLRCDPISGHDNLYWYRRVMGKEIKFLLHFVKESKQDESGMPNNRFLAERTGGTYSTLKVQPAELEDSGVYFCASSLRLAGKTDTQYFGPGTRLTVL.

Here the CDR3 DNA reads TGTGCCAGCAGAACAACAGGGACTCCCCTCCACTTT. Residues: CASRTTGTPLHF. This chain uses TRBV27 with TRBJ1-6, with D perhaps matching TRBD1 (6 bases). CDR1 MNHEY and CDR2 SMNVEV come from the germline V gene (reference sequence). The CDR3 runs to 12 residues. Trimming pared 6 bases from V and 13 bases from J, leaving 13 bases between.

This chain joins TRBV19 and TRBJ2-1; D is unresolved. This CDR3 has 14 residues. Trimming left V 7 bases short and J 6 bases short, with 16 bases between. Germline CDR1 LNHDA, CDR2 SQIVND (reference sequence). CDR3 protein: CASKKHLMGNEQFF. Here the CDR3 DNA reads TGTGCCAGTAAGAAACACTTGATGGGCAATGAGCAGTTCTTC.

V is TRBV11-2 and J is TRBJ2-7, with 7 bases lining up with TRBD1. This CDR3 is 15 amino acids long. Germline CDR1 reads SGHAT; CDR2 reads FQNNGV. Trimming removed 4 bases from V and 5 bases from J; junction bases left unmatched: 11. CDR3 nucleotides: TGTGCCAGCAGCTCTGGCGAGGACAGGTACCACGAGCAGTACTTC. Translating it yields CASSSGEDRYHEQYF.

This chain joins TRBV19 and TRBJ2-6, with D possibly TRBD2 on 5 matching bases. The CDR3 has 15 amino acids. V was shortened by 3 bases and J by 3 bases, with 9 bases between the two germline ends. Germline loops: CDR1 LNHDA, CDR2 SQIVND (reference sequence). CDR3 sequence (DNA): TGTGCCAGTAGTATGGTCGAGGGTGGGGCCAACGTCCTGACTTTC. Translated: CASSMVEGGANVLTF.

The chain combines TRBV2 with TRBJ1-1; perhaps TRBD1 as D (6 bases). V was cut by 3 bases and J by 5 bases, with 13 bases left in between. The CDR3 runs to 14 residues. CDR1 and CDR2 (germline): SNHLY, FYNNEI. The CDR3 DNA reads as TGTGCCAGCAGTGACAGGGGATTGGTTACTGAAGCTTTCTTT. Amino acid sequence: CASSDRGLVTEAFF.

This clone was detected a few times. The chain joins TRBV12-3 or TRBV12-4 to TRBJ2-7; no clear D gene. The CDR3 is 13 residues long. V was trimmed by 3 bases and J by 0 bases, leaving 6 bases between them. CDR3: CASSLTISYEQYF. CDR3 nucleotide sequence: TGTGCCAGCAGTTTGACCATCTCCTACGAGCAGTACTTC.

This chain joins TRBV29-1 and TRBJ2-7; TRBD1 might be the D (6 bases). Trimming left V 5 bases short and J 4 bases short, with 15 bases between. Looked up from germline, CDR1 is SQVTM and CDR2 is ANQGSEA. The CDR3 runs to 13 residues. The CDR3 loop is CSVRQGTTYEQYF. In DNA form, the CDR3 reads TGCAGCGTTCGGCAGGGGACAACGTACGAGCAGTACTTC.

The J gene is TRBJ2-1, the V gene TRBV6-2 or TRBV6-3, with TRBD1 identical over 10 bases. V lost 0 bases, J lost 1 base, and 3 bases stayed unmatched. The CDR3 runs 17 residues. CDR1 is MNHEY and CDR2 is SVGEGT in the germline V gene. The DNA of the CDR3 is TGTGCCAGCAGTTACTCGACAGGGGGCATTTCCTACAATGAGCAGTTCTTC. It yields the protein CASSYSTGGISYNEQFF.